The 29 T cell receptor beta chains in this list originate from one sample, sequenced in a study of T-cell memory formation after mild COVID-19. TCRdb re-analysed the 5' RACE reads in MiXCR, keeping a single row per CDR3 protein. The sample holds fewer than 450,000 distinct CDR3 sequences; 20% to 25% are singletons and the top ten take around an eighth. The sample comprised PBMCs or a T cell subset sorted from them (not recorded which). These receptors were collected from an adult woman who had mild COVID-19 (a few samples of this study predate the infection). Cell type and time point are not known.

CDR3 DNA sequence: TGTGCCACCAGCGGCATCACACCGCGGGGCTATGGCTACACCTTC. Translated: CATSGITPRGYGYTF. The chain combines TRBV15 with TRBJ1-2; D not certain. The CDR3 sequence is 15 residues long. The V gene's germline CDR1 is LNHNV and CDR2 YYDKDF (reference sequence). The ends were cut back, 5 bases at V and 4 bases at J, with 17 bases in the middle.

J is TRBJ2-3 and V is TRBV6-1; no definite D call. The V end was cut by 5 bases, the J end by 2 bases, with 14 bases between. This CDR3 has 15 residues. Germline loops: CDR1 MNHNS, CDR2 SASEGT. CDR3 loop: CASSIATAPTDTQYF. CDR3 nucleotide sequence: TGTGCCAGCAGTATTGCTACAGCCCCCACAGATACGCAGTATTTT.

V usage is TRBV5-1 and J usage is TRBJ2-2, with 7 nucleotides matching TRBD2. This CDR3 contains 15 residues. Germline V gene data show CDR1 as SGHRS and CDR2 as YFSETQ. After removal of 7 bases from V and 4 bases from J, the junction contained 10 bases not matched to a gene. CDR3 in DNA: TGCGCCAGCGGCCGGGGGGTACGGAGCACCGGGGAGCTGTTTTTT. Translated: CASGRGVRSTGELFF.

In this sample, this clonotype turned up a few times. This chain connects TRBV30 to TRBJ2-7; possibly TRBD1 for D (6 bases). Germline V CDR1 and CDR2: GTSNPN, SVGIG (reference sequence). This CDR3 spans 14 amino acids. Trimming took off 3 bases at V and 12 bases at J, with 24 bases between the two ends. Here the CDR3 DNA reads TGTGCCTGGAGAGAACAGGGTCTGACCTCCCCGACGTACTTC. Translated: CAWREQGLTSPTYF.

V is TRBV7-2 and J is TRBJ1-3; possible D gene TRBD1, 6 bases. The CDR3 is 15 amino acids. Trimming cost V 6 bases and J 0 bases, with 12 bases left between them. Per germline, CDR1 SGHTA and CDR2 FQGNSA. This chain's CDR3 is CASSQGLSSGNTIYF. The CDR3 bases are TGTGCCAGCAGTCAGGGGCTTAGCTCTGGAAACACCATATATTTT.

This clonotype was seen more than once but under ten times. The J gene is TRBJ2-1, the V gene TRBV6-5; D remains unclear. The CDR3 is made up of 13 amino acids. Looked up from germline, CDR1 is MNHEY and CDR2 is SVGAGI. V was shortened by 0 bases and J by 7 bases, with 7 bases between the two germline ends. CDR3 loop: CASSYSAANEQFF. For the CDR3, the DNA is TGTGCCAGCAGTTACTCGGCGGCTAATGAGCAGTTCTTC.

The chain joins TRBV9 to TRBJ2-2; tentative D call: TRBD1 (5 bases). This CDR3 is 16 amino acids long. The germline V and J ends were trimmed by 2 bases and 2 bases, with 13 bases remaining between them. Germline V lookup: CDR1 SGDLS, CDR2 YYNGEE. The CDR3 nucleotides are TGTGCCAGCAGCGTCTCAGGGCAGTCTAACACCGGGGAGCTGTTTTTT. Protein sequence: CASSVSGQSNTGELFF.

In its sample, this clonotype was seen a few times. The chain is built from TRBV9 and TRBJ2-2; 8 bases align to TRBD2. V was pared by 0 bases and J by 6 bases, with 4 bases of the junction left unmatched. CDR3 length: 15 amino acids. CDR1 is SGDLS and CDR2 is YYNGEE in the germline V gene. The CDR3 here is CASSVEAGGPGELFF. The CDR3 region has the DNA TGTGCCAGCAGCGTAGAGGCGGGAGGCCCCGGGGAGCTGTTTTTT.

This chain joins TRBV6-4 and TRBJ2-3, with 9 nucleotides matching TRBD2. CDR3 size: 16 residues. The ends lost 0 bases at V and 6 bases at J; junction bases unmatched: 7. Germline CDR1 MRHNA, CDR2 SNTAGT. CDR3 DNA sequence: TGTGCCAGCAGTGACTCGAGGCGGGGGGGCCTGGATACGCAGTATTTT. The encoded protein is CASSDSRRGGLDTQYF.

CDR3 DNA: TGTGCTAGTGGTTTGGATATTGGTGCGCTAGAGACCCAGTACTTC. Translation gives CASGLDIGALETQYF. This chain uses TRBV12-5 with TRBJ2-5; D call uncertain. Germline V CDR1 and CDR2: LGHNT, FRNRAP. Trimming cost V 1 base and J 4 bases, with 13 bases left between them. This CDR3 has 15 residues.

This clonotype was recorded at least ten times. The V and J genes are TRBV18 and TRBJ2-3, with 10 bases aligning to TRBD2. Unmatched junction bases numbered 2, after V lost 0 bases and J lost 2 bases. This CDR3 region has 16 residues. Germline-derived CDR1 and CDR2 are KGHSH and LQKENI. CDR3 protein: CASSPPGLASTDTQYF. For the CDR3, the DNA is TGTGCCAGCTCACCACCGGGACTAGCGTCCACAGATACGCAGTATTTT.

V is TRBV10-2 and J is TRBJ2-7; D is ambiguous. V was trimmed by 0 bases and J by 3 bases, leaving 6 bases between them. Germline loops: CDR1 WSHSY, CDR2 SAAADI. The CDR3 consists of 13 residues. The CDR3 DNA sequence: TGCGCCAGCAGTGAGTCCTTGGGCTACGAGCAGTACTTC. Protein sequence: CASSESLGYEQYF.

This clonotype came up a few times. The chain links TRBV12-3 or TRBV12-4 to TRBJ2-7, with 7 bases that match TRBD1. The trim removed 1 base at V and 0 bases at J, leaving 3 bases unmatched. The CDR3 consists of 15 residues. The CDR3 DNA follows: TGTGCCAGCAGTTTAGTCGGGACAGTCTCCTACGAGCAGTACTTC. It encodes CASSLVGTVSYEQYF.

This clonotype was seen more than once but under ten times. J is TRBJ2-3 and V is TRBV24-1; D remains ambiguous. The CDR3 is made up of 13 amino acids. Deletions cut 9 bases from V and 2 bases from J, with 11 bases between. CDR1 is KGHDR and CDR2 is SFDVKD in the germline V gene. For the CDR3, the DNA is TGTGCCACCGCCCGCGGCTACACAGATACGCAGTATTTT. Translating it yields CATARGYTDTQYF.

The V gene is TRBV18, the J gene TRBJ2-1; TRBD2 agrees at 10 bases. V lost 3 bases and J lost 5; bases outside the gene matches: 7. Germline lookup yields CDR1 KGHSH and CDR2 LQKENI. The CDR3 has 16 residues. Written as DNA, the CDR3 is TGTGCCAGCTCACCTCCCCTAGCGGGAGTGAACAATGAGCAGTTCTTC. It codes for CASSPPLAGVNNEQFF.

V is TRBV7-3 and J is TRBJ2-1; no firm D call. CDR1 is SGHTA, CDR2 FQGTGA, per germline. The CDR3 has 14 amino acids. Trimming shortened V by 5 bases and J by 9 bases, and 17 bases separated the two germline ends. CDR3 coding DNA: TGTGCCAGCAGCCCACTTAAAGACCCCGGTGAGCAGTTCTTC. Protein: CASSPLKDPGEQFF.

This chain connects TRBV7-2 to TRBJ2-7, with D possibly TRBD1 on 7 matching bases. The CDR3 is 14 amino acids. Trimming took 1 base from V and 6 from J, leaving 13 bases between them. Germline V CDR1 and CDR2: SGHTA, FQGNSA. The CDR3 region is CASSLGQGGGEQYF. CDR3 bases: TGTGCCAGCAGCTTAGGACAGGGAGGCGGCGAGCAGTACTTC.

The chain recombines TRBV12-3 or TRBV12-4 with TRBJ2-3, with D possibly matching TRBD2 (5 bases). V was cut by 6 bases and J by 2 bases, with 9 bases left in between. The CDR3 is 13 amino acids. CDR3 nucleotides: TGTGCCAGCAGCCAGCGGTACACAGATACGCAGTATTTT. Its translation: CASSQRYTDTQYF.

The table lists this clonotype with a few counts. The rearrangement links TRBV7-9 to TRBJ2-4; TRBD2 agrees at 10 bases. The germline CDR1 and CDR2 sequences are SEHNR and FQNEAQ (reference sequence). V dropped 5 bases and J dropped 7; count of bases not matched to a gene: 8. CDR3 length: 15 amino acids. The CDR3, as DNA: TGTGCCAGCAGCCCCTCTAGCGGGAGATCCAACATTCAGTACTTC. The encoded protein is CASSPSSGRSNIQYF.

V and J are TRBV5-6 and TRBJ2-7; D tentatively reads TRBD1 or TRBD2 (5 bases each). Germline V gene sequence: CDR1 SGHDT, CDR2 YYEEEE. V lost 0 bases and J lost 5, with 9 bases in between. The CDR3 sequence is 13 residues long. CDR3 sequence reads: CASSLGGSDEQYF. The CDR3 DNA sequence: TGTGCCAGCAGCTTGGGGGGGAGCGACGAGCAGTACTTC. The whole variable domain, remainder taken from reference TRBV5-6 and TRBJ2-7, is DAGVTQSPTHLIKTRGQQVTLRCSPKSGHDTVSWYQQALGQGPQFIFQYYEEEERQRGNFPDRFSGHQFPNYSSELNVNALLLGDSALYLCASSLGGSDEQYFGPGTRLTVT.

The table lists this clonotype with a count of one. The chain joins TRBV5-1 to TRBJ2-7; 9 nucleotides agree with TRBD1. V dropped 0 bases and J dropped 4; count of bases not matched to a gene: 8. Germline V gene lookup returns CDR1 SGHRS and CDR2 YFSETQ. The CDR3 is made up of 16 amino acids. CDR3 DNA: TGCGCCAGCAGCTTGGCCGCAGGGACAGGGCGGTACGAGCAGTACTTC. It is translated as CASSLAAGTGRYEQYF. Together with reference TRBV5-1 and TRBJ2-7, the CDR3 gives the full variable domain: KAGVTQTPRYLIKTRGQQVTLSCSPISGHRSVSWYQQTPGQGLQFLFEYFSETQRNKGNFPGRFSGRQFSNSRSEMNVSTLELGDSALYLCASSLAAGTGRYEQYFGPGTRLTVT.

With respect to this clonotype: The junction does not match germline at one end; this may be a read error. The chain recombines TRBV6-2 or TRBV6-3 with TRBJ2-7; D gene uncertain. The CDR3 sequence is 13 residues long. In germline, CDR1 is MNHEY, CDR2 SVGEGT. The DNA of the CDR3 is TGTGCCAGCAGTTACTCGGGCAAGCCTGGGTTGAACTTC. Translation gives CASSYSGKPGLNF.

The chain employs TRBV10-3 and TRBJ2-5; 10 bases fit TRBD1. After removal of 7 bases from V and 1 base from J, the junction contained 12 bases not matched to a gene. CDR1 is ENHRY, CDR2 SYGVKD, per germline. This CDR3 comprises 17 residues. The CDR3 DNA is TGTGCCATCAACAATGATCCGGGACAGGGGATCCAAGAGACCCAGTACTTC. Its protein is CAINNDPGQGIQETQYF.

The V and J genes are TRBV28 and TRBJ2-3; D perhaps matches TRBD2 (6 bases). Germline V lookup: CDR1 MDHEN, CDR2 SYDVKM. V was shortened by 3 bases and J by 0 bases, with 19 bases between the two germline ends. This CDR3 is built from 18 residues. DNA for the CDR3: TGTGCCAGCAGTTTTTTGGTCTTACGGGAGTCTAGCACAGATACGCAGTATTTT. It yields the protein CASSFLVLRESSTDTQYF.

This clonotype turned up a few times. The chain has TRBV7-8 and TRBJ2-1; D possibly corresponds to TRBD1 (6 bases). The CDR3 consists of 11 residues. V was cut by 7 bases and J by 8 bases, with 9 bases left in between. Germline CDR1 reads SGHVS; CDR2 reads FQNEAQ. Here the CDR3 reads CASTQGYEQFF. The CDR3 DNA sequence: TGTGCCAGCACCCAGGGGTATGAGCAGTTCTTC.

The V and J genes are TRBV7-2 and TRBJ2-1; a weak D match, TRBD2 (5 bases). Germline V gene data show CDR1 as SGHTA and CDR2 as FQGNSA. The CDR3 loop spans 13 amino acids. V was cut by 3 bases and J by 10 bases, with 13 bases left in between. The CDR3 reads CASSLRGFREQFF. The CDR3 DNA sequence: TGTGCCAGCAGCTTGCGAGGGTTCCGGGAGCAGTTCTTC.

In its sample, this clonotype ranks as medium-sized. The rearrangement links TRBV11-1 to TRBJ1-1; D is perhaps TRBD1 (5 bases). Germline CDR1 and CDR2: SGHAT and FQDESV (reference sequence). The CDR3 runs to 15 residues. With 1 base removed from V and 5 bases from J, the gap between germline ends came to 14 bases. The CDR3 sequence is CASSLGRQRGTEAFF. In DNA, the CDR3 is TGTGCCAGCAGCTTAGGACGTCAGAGGGGAACTGAAGCTTTCTTT. Variable domain in full (rest from reference TRBV11-1 and TRBJ1-1): EAEVAQSPRYKITEKSQAVAFWCDPISGHATLYWYRQILGQGPELLVQFQDESVVDDSQLPKDRFSAERLKGVDSTLKIQPAELGDSAMYLCASSLGRQRGTEAFFGQGTRLTVV.

This clonotype was counted a few times. This sequence joins TRBV7-9 and TRBJ2-5; maybe TRBD2 (6 bases). The V end lost 0 bases, the J end lost 4 bases, and 15 bases lay between the germline ends. This CDR3 has 16 amino acids. In germline, CDR1 is SEHNR, CDR2 FQNEAQ (reference sequence). The CDR3 protein is CASSLAGDSKRETQYF. In DNA, the CDR3 is TGTGCCAGCAGCTTAGCGGGGGACTCGAAGAGAGAGACCCAGTACTTC. Using reference TRBV7-9 and TRBJ2-5 for the parts outside the CDR3, the full variable domain is DTGVSQNPRHKITKRGQNVTFRCDPISEHNRLYWYRQTLGQGPEFLTYFQNEAQLEKSRLLSDRFSAERPKGSFSTLEIQRTEQGDSAMYLCASSLAGDSKRETQYFGPGTRLLVL.

The chain carries TRBV20-1 and TRBJ2-4, with D perhaps matching TRBD1 or TRBD2 (5 bases each). The ends were cut back, 5 bases at V and 0 bases at J, with 26 bases in the middle. In germline, CDR1 is DFQATT, CDR2 SNEGSKA (reference sequence). CDR3 length: 19 residues. The CDR3 sequence: CSAVLSGPGRSLAKNIQYF. The CDR3 DNA follows: TGCAGTGCTGTCCTATCGGGACCCGGCCGATCTCTAGCCAAAAACATTCAGTACTTC.